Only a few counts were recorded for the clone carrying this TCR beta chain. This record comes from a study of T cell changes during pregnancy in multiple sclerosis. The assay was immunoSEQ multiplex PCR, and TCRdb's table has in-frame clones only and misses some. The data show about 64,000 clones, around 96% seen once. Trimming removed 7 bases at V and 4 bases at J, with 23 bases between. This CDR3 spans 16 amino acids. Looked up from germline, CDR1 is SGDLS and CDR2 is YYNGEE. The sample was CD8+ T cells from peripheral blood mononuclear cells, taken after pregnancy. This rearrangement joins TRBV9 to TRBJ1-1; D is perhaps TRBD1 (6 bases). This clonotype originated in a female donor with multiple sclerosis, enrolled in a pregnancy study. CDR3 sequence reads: CASGLTNRADSTEAFF. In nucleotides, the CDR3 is TGTGCCAGCGGCCTCACGAATAGGGCGGACAGCACTGAAGCTTTCTTT.